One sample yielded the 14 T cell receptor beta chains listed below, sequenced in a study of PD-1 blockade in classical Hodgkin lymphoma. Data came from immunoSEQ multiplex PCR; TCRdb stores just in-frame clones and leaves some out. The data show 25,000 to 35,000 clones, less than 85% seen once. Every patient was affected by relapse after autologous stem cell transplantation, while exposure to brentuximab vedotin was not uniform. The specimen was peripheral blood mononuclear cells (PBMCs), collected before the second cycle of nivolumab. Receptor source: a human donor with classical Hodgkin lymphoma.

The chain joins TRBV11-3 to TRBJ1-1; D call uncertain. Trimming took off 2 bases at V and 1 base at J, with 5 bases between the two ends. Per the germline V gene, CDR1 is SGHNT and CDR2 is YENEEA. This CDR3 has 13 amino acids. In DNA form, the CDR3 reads TGTGCCAGCAGCTTACACCCGAACACTGAAGCTTTCTTT. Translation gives CASSLHPNTEAFF.

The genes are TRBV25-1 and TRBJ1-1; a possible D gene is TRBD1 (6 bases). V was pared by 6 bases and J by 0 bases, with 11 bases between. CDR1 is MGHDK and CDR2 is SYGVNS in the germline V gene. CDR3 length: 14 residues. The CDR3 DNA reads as TGTGCCAGCAGCCACAGGGCAATGAACACTGAAGCTTTCTTT. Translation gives CASSHRAMNTEAFF.

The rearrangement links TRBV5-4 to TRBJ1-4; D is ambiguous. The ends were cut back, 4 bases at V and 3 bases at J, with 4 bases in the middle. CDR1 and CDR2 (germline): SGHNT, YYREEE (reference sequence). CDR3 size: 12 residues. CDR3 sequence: CASSRSNEKLFF. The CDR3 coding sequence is TGTGCCAGCAGCCGATCTAATGAAAAACTGTTTTTT. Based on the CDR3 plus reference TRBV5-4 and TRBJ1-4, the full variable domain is ETGVTQSPTHLIKTRGQQVTLRCSSQSGHNTVSWYQQALGQGPQFIFQYYREEENGRGNFPPRFSGLQFPNYSSELNVNALELDDSALYLCASSRSNEKLFFGSGTQLSVL.

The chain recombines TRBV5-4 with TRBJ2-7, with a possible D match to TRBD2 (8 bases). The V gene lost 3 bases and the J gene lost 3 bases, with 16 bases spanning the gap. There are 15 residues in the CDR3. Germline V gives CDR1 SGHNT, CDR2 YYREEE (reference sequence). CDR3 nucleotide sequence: TGTGCCAGCAGCTCCGGGGGGGGACAGATCTACGAGCAGTACTTC. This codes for CASSSGGGQIYEQYF.

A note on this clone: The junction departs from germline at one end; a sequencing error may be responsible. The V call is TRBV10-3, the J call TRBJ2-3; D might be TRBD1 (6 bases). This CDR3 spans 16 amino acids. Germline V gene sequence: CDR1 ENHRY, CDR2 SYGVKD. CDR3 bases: TGTGCCATCAGTCCCTTGGGGGCGCTTGGTACAGGTACGCAGTATTTT. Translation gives CAISPLGALGTGTQYF.

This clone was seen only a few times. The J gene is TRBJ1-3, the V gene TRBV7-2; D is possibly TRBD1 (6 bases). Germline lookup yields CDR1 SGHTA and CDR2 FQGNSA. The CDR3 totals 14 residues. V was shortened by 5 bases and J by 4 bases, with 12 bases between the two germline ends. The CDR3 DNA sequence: TGTGCCAGCAGCCAAACAGGGACCGGAAACACCATATATTTT. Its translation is CASSQTGTGNTIYF.

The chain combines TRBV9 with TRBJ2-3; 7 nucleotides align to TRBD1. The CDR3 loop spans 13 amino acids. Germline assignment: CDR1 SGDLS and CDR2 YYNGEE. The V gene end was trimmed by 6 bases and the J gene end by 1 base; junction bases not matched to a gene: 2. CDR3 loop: CASTDRGTDTQYF. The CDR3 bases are TGTGCCAGCACTGACAGGGGCACAGATACGCAGTATTTT.

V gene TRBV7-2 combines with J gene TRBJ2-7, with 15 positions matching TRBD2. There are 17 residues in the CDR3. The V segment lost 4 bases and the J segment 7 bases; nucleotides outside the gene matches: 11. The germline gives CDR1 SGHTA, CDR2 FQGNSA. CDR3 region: CASSSHSWTSGREEQYF. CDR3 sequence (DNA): TGTGCCAGCAGCTCCCACTCCTGGACTAGCGGGAGGGAAGAGCAGTACTTC.

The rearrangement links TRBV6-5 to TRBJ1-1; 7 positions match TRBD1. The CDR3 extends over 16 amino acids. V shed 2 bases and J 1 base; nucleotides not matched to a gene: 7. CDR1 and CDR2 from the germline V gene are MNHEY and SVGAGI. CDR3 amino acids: CASSYRRRTGNTEAFF. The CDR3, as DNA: TGTGCCAGCAGTTACAGGCGCCGGACAGGGAACACTGAAGCTTTCTTT.

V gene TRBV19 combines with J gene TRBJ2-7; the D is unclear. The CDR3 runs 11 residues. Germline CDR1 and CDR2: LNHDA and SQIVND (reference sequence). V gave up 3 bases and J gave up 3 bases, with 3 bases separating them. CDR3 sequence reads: CASSMGYEQYF. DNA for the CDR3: TGTGCCAGTAGTATGGGCTACGAGCAGTACTTC. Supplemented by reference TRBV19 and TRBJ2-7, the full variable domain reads DGGITQSPKYLFRKEGQNVTLSCEQNLNHDAMYWYRQDPGQGLRLIYYSQIVNDFQKGDIAEGYSVSREKKESFPLTVTSAQKNPTAFYLCASSMGYEQYFGPGTRLTVT.

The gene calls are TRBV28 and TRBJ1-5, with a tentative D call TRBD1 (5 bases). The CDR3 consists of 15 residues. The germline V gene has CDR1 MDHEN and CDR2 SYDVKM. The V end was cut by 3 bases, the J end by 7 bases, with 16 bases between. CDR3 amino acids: CASSFLAGRSQPQHF. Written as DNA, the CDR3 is TGTGCCAGCAGTTTTCTCGCAGGGAGGTCACAGCCCCAGCATTTT.

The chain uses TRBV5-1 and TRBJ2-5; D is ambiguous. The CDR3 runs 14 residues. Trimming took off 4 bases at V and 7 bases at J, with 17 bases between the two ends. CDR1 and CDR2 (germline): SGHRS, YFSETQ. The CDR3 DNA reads TGCGCCAGCAGCCTATCCTGGACCTCGGGGACCCAGTACTTC. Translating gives CASSLSWTSGTQYF. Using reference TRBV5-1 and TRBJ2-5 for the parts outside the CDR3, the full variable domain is KAGVTQTPRYLIKTRGQQVTLSCSPISGHRSVSWYQQTPGQGLQFLFEYFSETQRNKGNFPGRFSGRQFSNSRSEMNVSTLELGDSALYLCASSLSWTSGTQYFGPGTRLLVL.

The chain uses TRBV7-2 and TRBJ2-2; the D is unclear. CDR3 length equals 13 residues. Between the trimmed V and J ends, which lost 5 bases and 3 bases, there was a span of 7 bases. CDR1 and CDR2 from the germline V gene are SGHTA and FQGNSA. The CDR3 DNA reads TGTGCCAGCAGCCTCTGGGACACCGGGGAGCTGTTTTTT. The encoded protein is CASSLWDTGELFF.

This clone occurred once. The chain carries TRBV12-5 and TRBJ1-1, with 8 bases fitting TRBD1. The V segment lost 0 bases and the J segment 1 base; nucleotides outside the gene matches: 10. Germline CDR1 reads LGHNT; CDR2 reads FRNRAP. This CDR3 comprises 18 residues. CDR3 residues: CASGLVLGQGASNTEAFF. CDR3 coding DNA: TGTGCTAGTGGTTTGGTACTTGGGCAGGGGGCCTCGAACACTGAAGCTTTCTTT.